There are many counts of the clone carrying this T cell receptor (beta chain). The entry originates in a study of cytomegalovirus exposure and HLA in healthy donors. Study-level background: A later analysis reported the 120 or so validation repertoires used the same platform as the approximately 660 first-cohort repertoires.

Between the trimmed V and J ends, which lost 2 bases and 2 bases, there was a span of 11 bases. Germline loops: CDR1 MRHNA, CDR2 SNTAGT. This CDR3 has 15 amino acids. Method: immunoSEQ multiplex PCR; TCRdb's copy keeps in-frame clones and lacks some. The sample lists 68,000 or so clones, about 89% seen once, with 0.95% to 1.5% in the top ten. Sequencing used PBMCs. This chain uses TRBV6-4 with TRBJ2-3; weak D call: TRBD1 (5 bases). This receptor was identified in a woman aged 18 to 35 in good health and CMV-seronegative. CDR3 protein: CASSDGASPTDTQYF. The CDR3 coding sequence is TGTGCCAGCAGTGACGGGGCATCTCCCACAGATACGCAGTATTTT.